Listed here are 8 T cell receptor beta chains from one sample, sequenced in a study of blood T cells in healthy people across ages. It was with a sample-barcoded 5' primer and a J-beta primer mix that a second PCR of roughly 7 to 11 cycles was run. TCRdb reanalysed the 5' RACE reads using MiXCR and keeps one entry per CDR3 protein. Of about 930,000 distinct CDR3 sequences listed, roughly 28% are singletons. These records were also assigned to another study, of T cells of mothers and their children.

Source material: blood. Receptors originate from a middle-aged woman in good health.

The chain has TRBV7-2 and TRBJ2-1, with 12 bases identical to TRBD2. CDR1 is SGHTA and CDR2 is FQGNSA in the germline V gene. Trimming took 1 base from V and 2 from J; bases not matched to a gene: 6. The CDR3 has 18 amino acids. The CDR3 sequence is CASSLGLAGGPTYNEQFF. The CDR3 DNA reads as TGTGCCAGCAGCTTAGGGCTAGCGGGGGGGCCCACCTACAATGAGCAGTTCTTC.

V and J are TRBV18 and TRBJ2-6; possibly TRBD1 for D (6 bases). The CDR3 has 18 amino acids. Trimming left V 2 bases short and J 2 bases short, with 16 bases between. The germline V gene encodes CDR1 KGHSH and CDR2 LQKENI. The DNA of the CDR3 is TGTGCCAGCTCACCAACCCCCCAGGGGTCTACTGGGGCCAACGTCCTGACTTTC. Its translation: CASSPTPQGSTGANVLTF.

This clonotype was seen only a few times. The J gene is TRBJ2-5, the V gene TRBV9, with D possibly being TRBD1 or TRBD2 (5 bases each). Germline V gives CDR1 SGDLS, CDR2 YYNGEE. V lost 0 bases to trimming and J lost 2 bases, with 11 bases between them. The CDR3 runs 15 residues. The CDR3 region has the DNA TGTGCCAGCAGCGTAGACGGGGCACAGCAAGAGACCCAGTACTTC. Residues: CASSVDGAQQETQYF. The variable domain in full, completed from reference TRBV9 and TRBJ2-5, reads DSGVTQTPKHLITATGQRVTLRCSPRSGDLSVYWYQQSLDQGLQFLIQYYNGEERAKGNILERFSAQQFPDLHSELNLSSLELGDSALYFCASSVDGAQQETQYFGPGTRLLVL.

At least ten counts were recorded for this clonotype. The chain links TRBV7-2 to TRBJ2-3; 16 bases are a match to TRBD2. Germline V gene lookup returns CDR1 SGHTA and CDR2 FQGNSA. Unmatched junction bases numbered 13, after V lost 4 bases and J lost 3 bases. This CDR3 spans 20 amino acids. CDR3 sequence reads: CASSSLPGLAGGRRTDTQYF. The CDR3 DNA is TGTGCCAGCAGCTCGTTACCGGGACTAGCGGGGGGGCGTCGAACAGATACGCAGTATTTT.

Many counts were recorded for this clonotype. The junction departs from the called germline gene at one end, perhaps through a read error. The chain has TRBV18 and TRBJ1-2, with no clear D. This CDR3 spans 11 amino acids. Per the germline V gene, CDR1 is KGHSH and CDR2 is LQKENI. In DNA form, the CDR3 reads TGCGCCAGCAGTCCGGGAGATGGCTACACCTTC. Its protein is CASSPGDGYTF.

This clonotype has more than one count but fewer than ten. The gene calls are TRBV9 and TRBJ2-7; 8 bases fit TRBD1. The germline V gene encodes CDR1 SGDLS and CDR2 YYNGEE. V shed 4 bases and J 2 bases; nucleotides not matched to a gene: 5. CDR3 size: 14 residues. CDR3 loop: CASSMDRDAYEQYF. The CDR3 coding sequence is TGTGCCAGCAGCATGGACAGGGACGCCTACGAGCAGTACTTC.

This clonotype was observed a handful of times. The V call is TRBV5-1, the J call TRBJ2-7, with a weak D call TRBD2 (7 bases). V lost 3 bases and J lost 7, with 14 bases in between. CDR1 and CDR2 from the germline V gene are SGHRS and YFSETQ. This CDR3 region has 13 residues. CDR3 amino acids: CASSSGGLGEQYF. Here the CDR3 DNA reads TGCGCCAGCAGCTCGGGGGGCCTGGGGGAGCAGTACTTC.

This clonotype was seen only a few times. V usage is TRBV30 and J usage is TRBJ2-7; D ambiguous. The CDR3 length is 11 residues. CDR1 and CDR2 (germline): GTSNPN, SVGIG (reference sequence). The ends were cut back, 4 bases at V and 3 bases at J, with 7 bases in the middle. In nucleotides, the CDR3 is TGTGCCTGGACCCCAGGCTACGAGCAGTACTTC. Translation gives CAWTPGYEQYF.